There are many counts of the clone carrying this T cell receptor (beta chain). Antigen unknown. TCR beta CDR3 regions were amplified from RNA transcripts. RT-PCR in the first round (using the HTBI primer set) targeted the TCR CDR3. TCRdb analysed the multiplex PCR reads with MiXCR anew, one entry per CDR3 protein. The sample carries about 270,000 distinct CDR3 sequences, 13% to 15% recorded once. V was shortened by 2 bases and J by 8 bases, with 12 bases between the two germline ends. This CDR3 is built from 13 residues. The sample comes from a study of T cells in Graves' hyperthyroidism and ophthalmopathy. Among the patients, aged 18 to 65, hyperthyroidism was newly diagnosed and had lasted under 2 months. Findings and caveats of the study: Most thyroid clonotypes expanded above 0.001 appeared in blood too.

The specimen was blood. This chain uses TRBV12-3 or TRBV12-4 with TRBJ1-2; D is unresolved. The receptor was derived from a woman aged 45 to 65 with Graves' hyperthyroidism that later progressed to Graves' ophthalmopathy. The CDR3 here is CASSLLRNGGYTF. DNA for the CDR3: TGTGCCAGCAGTTTACTTAGAAACGGGGGCTACACCTTC.